This passage covers 6 T cell receptor beta chains from one sample sequenced in a study of blood T cell repertoires in COVID-19. Profiled with immunoSEQ multiplex PCR; TCRdb holds only in-frame clones, not every one. The table shows 150,000 or so clones, with around four fifths occurring only once. Sequencing input: peripheral blood. Every receptor here comes from a woman aged 40 to 49 with active or convalescent COVID-19.

The chain is built from TRBV2 and TRBJ1-5, with D maybe TRBD1 (6 bases). V was clipped by 5 bases and J by 3 bases, with 11 bases between them. Germline-derived CDR1 and CDR2 are SNHLY and FYNNEI. CDR3 length equals 14 residues. The CDR3 region is CASSPQGLNQPQHF. The CDR3 coding sequence is TGTGCCAGCAGTCCCCAGGGGCTCAATCAGCCCCAGCATTTT. Looking up the rest from reference TRBV2 and TRBJ1-5 gives the full variable domain: EPEVTQTPSHQVTQMGQEVILRCVPISNHLYFYWYRQILGQKVEFLVSFYNNEISEKSEIFDDQFSVERPDGSNFTLKIRSTKLEDSAMYFCASSPQGLNQPQHFGDGTRLSIL.

The V and J genes are TRBV4-2 and TRBJ2-7, with TRBD2 matching 9 bases. This CDR3 is 17 amino acids long. Germline V gives CDR1 LGHNA, CDR2 YNFKEQ. The ends lost 5 bases at V and 2 bases at J; junction bases unmatched: 13. This chain's CDR3 is CASSASSSSSGTYEQYF. CDR3 DNA: TGTGCCAGCAGCGCATCGTCATCGTCTAGCGGGACCTACGAGCAGTACTTC.

The V gene is TRBV7-2, the J gene TRBJ1-5; tentative D call: TRBD1 (6 bases). Germline V gene lookup returns CDR1 SGHTA and CDR2 FQGNSA. Deletions cut 5 bases from V and 0 bases from J, with 11 bases between. The CDR3 consists of 15 residues. The CDR3 DNA follows: TGTGCCAGCAGCCTACAGGGTTATAGCAATCAGCCCCAGCATTTT. Its protein is CASSLQGYSNQPQHF. The complete variable domain, with remaining parts taken from reference TRBV7-2 and TRBJ1-5, reads GAGVSQSPSNKVTEKGKDVELRCDPISGHTALYWYRQSLGQGLEFLIYFQGNSAPDKSGLPSDRFSAERTGGSVSTLTIQRTQQEDSAVYLCASSLQGYSNQPQHFGDGTRLSIL.

The rearrangement joins TRBV18 to TRBJ1-1; TRBD1 is a possible D gene (5 bases). The CDR3 has 16 residues. V lost 3 bases to trimming and J lost 2 bases, with 16 bases between them. CDR1 KGHSH and CDR2 LQKENI come from the germline V gene. In nucleotides, the CDR3 is TGTGCCAGCTCACCTGTTGCCTGGGGGGTAAACACTGAAGCTTTCTTT. This sequence encodes CASSPVAWGVNTEAFF.

The gene calls are TRBV7-9 and TRBJ2-7; 10 positions match TRBD1. The CDR3 covers 13 residues. CDR1 is SEHNR and CDR2 is FQNEAQ in the germline V gene (reference sequence). V lost 6 bases, J lost 4 bases, and 3 bases stayed unmatched. The CDR3 region is CASRRQGAYEQYF. For the CDR3, the DNA is TGTGCCAGCAGGCGACAGGGGGCTTACGAGCAGTACTTC.

V usage is TRBV29-1 and J usage is TRBJ2-2; no reliable D call. Germline loops: CDR1 SQVTM, CDR2 ANQGSEA. Trimming removed 3 bases at V and 8 bases at J, with 13 bases between. The CDR3 has 13 amino acids. The CDR3 nucleotides are TGCAGCGTTGAGGGCCAACACCCAGGGGAGCTGTTTTTT. Amino acids: CSVEGQHPGELFF.